In its sample, the clone carrying this T cell receptor beta chain was seen once. The data were taken from a study of blood T cell repertoires in COVID-19. Germline CDR1 is LGHDT and CDR2 is YNNKEL (reference sequence). The CDR3 is made up of 14 amino acids. V gave up 6 bases and J gave up 0 bases, with 9 bases separating them. How the authors handled the data: Counts of nucleated cells, estimated from reference gene primer amplification, were obtained. Only in-frame clones appear in the TCRdb table, and some are missing; sequencing was by immunoSEQ multiplex PCR. V, J and clone size are taken as reported in that table, and D and trimming were inferred from the DNA itself. The repertoire holds 120,000 to 150,000 clones, with approximately 82% as singletons.

This chain uses TRBV3-1 (or the pseudogene TRBV3-2) with TRBJ1-3; D might be TRBD1 (5 bases). The source is a human donor in a cohort sampled during active COVID-19. The sequencing sample was made of peripheral blood. The CDR3 reads CASSQTDSGNTIYF. In nucleotides, the CDR3 is TGTGCCAGCAGTCAGACAGACTCTGGAAACACCATATATTTT.